The entry that follows covers one T cell receptor beta chain sequence. Germline lookup yields CDR1 SQVTM and CDR2 ANQGSEA. This CDR3 spans 13 amino acids. Losses at the gene ends were 7 bases for V and 2 bases for J; bases not matched to a gene: 5. Methods used by the authors: Amplified reference gene primers provided the basis for estimating nucleated cell counts. Here immunoSEQ multiplex PCR was the method, and the copy in TCRdb shows in-frame clones only, minus some. The DNA was the basis for D and trimming; V, J and clone size are from that table. Found here are about 270,000 clones, around 86% of them singletons; the top ten hold roughly a sixth. Self-reported history from a screening survey and questionnaire set each donor's cohort. All recovered Cohort 3 donors got two negative PCRs, got clearance, or saw symptom resolution. This entry is derived from a study of blood T cell repertoires in COVID-19.

The chain is built from TRBV29-1 and TRBJ2-3, with TRBD2 identical over 8 bases. Sequencing was done on a sample of PBMCs or T cells enriched from blood (not recorded which). The clonotype originates from a man in his late teens or twenties who had recovered from COVID-19. CDR3 protein: CSGQAGDTDTQYF. The CDR3 bases are TGCAGCGGCCAAGCGGGGGACACAGATACGCAGTATTTT.